Included here is one T cell receptor (beta chain) sequence, with context. Antigen specificity is unknown. Germline-derived CDR1 and CDR2 are MGHRA and YSYEKL. V lost 0 bases and J 15 bases, leaving 12 bases between the germline ends. This CDR3 contains 13 residues. Here immunoSEQ multiplex PCR was the method, and the copy in TCRdb shows in-frame clones only, minus some. The table has about 20,000 clones, around 77% seen once; the top ten hold more than 15%. This sample stems from a study of OX40 agonist ivuxolimab in advanced cancers. Study-wide background: Six ivuxolimab dose levels, 0.01 to 10 mg/kg, were given intravenously every 2 weeks. Enrolled patients in dose escalation had cancers that were hepatocellular carcinoma, melanoma, renal cell or head and neck cancer. Study observations and caveats: Some patients without response likewise showed low normalized clonal expansion. Compared with CD4+, CD8+ T cells on average had more expanded clones.

Sequences were derived from CD4+ or CD8+ T cells sorted from blood, sampled in a trial of the OX40 agonist ivuxolimab. This TCR derives from an adult with an advanced solid tumor such as melanoma, head and neck, liver or kidney cancer. The V call is TRBV4-1, the J call TRBJ1-6, with a weak D call TRBD1 (5 bases). The DNA of the CDR3 is TGCGCCAGCAGCCAAGATGAGGGACCGCACCTCCACTTT. Amino acid sequence: CASSQDEGPHLHF.